Below, 19 T cell receptor beta chains from the same sample are listed, as sequenced in a study of T cell clonotyping in hematopoietic cell transplantation. Profiling relied on immunoSEQ multiplex PCR, and the TCRdb table lists in-frame clones only, not all of them. The sample gives tens of thousands of clones, 94% of which show up once; about 0.8% is in the top ten. Sequencing was done on a sample of peripheral blood mononuclear cells. The receptors stem from a woman aged 50 to 60 in good health. Some clones in this sample may be carry-over from other donors' samples.

This clone was recorded only once. The chain carries TRBV2 and TRBJ1-6; D gene unclear. This CDR3 has 18 amino acids. V lost 2 bases and J lost 7, with 21 bases in between. Germline assignment: CDR1 SNHLY and CDR2 FYNNEI. For the CDR3, the DNA is TGTGCCAGCAGTGAATCCTTCGGGTTATTCGGTAGCAATTCACCCCTCCACTTT. This codes for CASSESFGLFGSNSPLHF.

The chain is built from TRBV7-8 and TRBJ2-2; D not resolved. This CDR3 has 13 amino acids. Looked up from germline, CDR1 is SGHVS and CDR2 is FQNEAQ. Deletions cut 1 base from V and 5 bases from J, with 5 bases between. DNA for the CDR3: TGTGCCAGCAGCTTAGGGGATACCGGGGAGCTGTTTTTT. Encoded protein: CASSLGDTGELFF.

J is TRBJ1-3 and V is TRBV6-5, with 9 nucleotides matching TRBD1. CDR3 size: 14 residues. The germline V gene encodes CDR1 MNHEY and CDR2 SVGAGI. After removal of 6 bases from V and 3 bases from J, the junction contained 3 bases not matched to a gene. This CDR3 reads CASRPTGGGNTIYF. As DNA, the CDR3 is TGTGCCAGCAGGCCGACAGGGGGTGGAAACACCATATATTTT.

Only one count was recorded for this clone. This chain connects TRBV19 to TRBJ2-1; TRBD2 matches at 10 bases. V lost 5 bases and J lost 6; bases outside the gene matches: 10. Germline assignment: CDR1 LNHDA and CDR2 SQIVND (reference sequence). The CDR3 spans 16 residues. CDR3 amino acids: CASSPTSGEFSNEQFF. CDR3 bases: TGTGCCAGTAGTCCCACTAGCGGGGAATTCTCCAATGAGCAGTTCTTC.

A single count supports this clone. The chain joins TRBV25-1 to TRBJ1-6; TRBD1 agrees at 8 bases. This CDR3 is built from 15 residues. In germline, CDR1 is MGHDK, CDR2 SYGVNS. Trimming took 6 bases from V and 10 from J; bases not matched to a gene: 11. In DNA, the CDR3 is TGTGCCAGCAGCGGGACAGGTTTCAGTCCCTCACCCCTCCACTTT. It specifies CASSGTGFSPSPLHF.

This chain uses TRBV30 with TRBJ2-3, with D possibly matching TRBD2 (5 bases). Germline-derived CDR1 and CDR2 are GTSNPN and SVGIG (reference sequence). Trimming pared 0 bases from V and 0 bases from J, leaving 10 bases between. This CDR3 region has 15 residues. This chain's CDR3 is CAWSVQRTSTDTQYF. The CDR3 DNA is TGTGCCTGGAGTGTACAGAGGACTAGCACAGATACGCAGTATTTT.

The rearrangement joins TRBV5-1 to TRBJ2-3, with D unresolved. Trimming pared 0 bases from V and 3 bases from J, leaving 5 bases between. The CDR3 is 13 amino acids. The germline gives CDR1 SGHRS, CDR2 YFSETQ. CDR3 in amino acids: CASSLGGTDTQYF. The CDR3 nucleotides read TGCGCCAGCAGCTTGGGGGGAACAGATACGCAGTATTTT. Full variable domain (outside the CDR3, taken from reference TRBV5-1 and TRBJ2-3): KAGVTQTPRYLIKTRGQQVTLSCSPISGHRSVSWYQQTPGQGLQFLFEYFSETQRNKGNFPGRFSGRQFSNSRSEMNVSTLELGDSALYLCASSLGGTDTQYFGPGTRLTVL.

This chain joins TRBV4-2 and TRBJ1-4; D is unclear. Deletions cut 4 bases from V and 12 bases from J, with 15 bases between. The CDR3 length is 13 residues. CDR1 LGHNA and CDR2 YNFKEQ come from the germline V gene. This CDR3 is CASSPLGGGELFF. The CDR3 DNA reads as TGTGCCAGCAGCCCCCTGGGAGGCGGGGAACTGTTTTTT.

V usage is TRBV4-3 and J usage is TRBJ2-7; 10 bases match TRBD2. The CDR3 is 16 residues long. Looked up from germline, CDR1 is LGHNA and CDR2 is YSLEER. The J segment lost 5 bases and the V segment lost 3 bases, leaving 10 bases of the junction unmatched. DNA for the CDR3: TGCGCCAGCAGCCATGAGAGCGGGGGGGCTGTGAACGAGCAGTACTTC. It specifies CASSHESGGAVNEQYF.

The chain employs TRBV5-8 and TRBJ1-3; D is unresolved. The CDR3 length is 12 residues. V was cut by 6 bases and J by 4 bases, with 8 bases left in between. Germline values: CDR1 SGHTS, CDR2 YDEGEE. The CDR3 loop is CASTFGGNTIYF. CDR3 coding DNA: TGTGCCAGCACCTTTGGAGGAAACACCATATATTTT. Together with reference TRBV5-8 and TRBJ1-3, the CDR3 gives the full variable domain: EAGVTQSPTHLIKTRGQQATLRCSPISGHTSVYWYQQALGLGLQFLLWYDEGEERNRGNFPPRFSGRQFPNYSSELNVNALELEDSALYLCASTFGGNTIYFGEGSWLTVV.

This clone occurred once. V is TRBV5-6 and J is TRBJ1-1, with 7 nucleotides matching TRBD1. CDR1 and CDR2 from the germline V gene are SGHDT and YYEEEE. The CDR3 loop spans 11 amino acids. The V and J ends lost 4 bases and 10 bases, in that order; junction bases with no gene match: 4. CDR3: CASSLTGLAFF. DNA for the CDR3: TGTGCCAGCAGCCTGACAGGGTTAGCTTTCTTT.

This sequence joins TRBV2 and TRBJ2-7, with D tentatively TRBD2 (6 bases). The CDR3 has 12 amino acids. Germline V gives CDR1 SNHLY, CDR2 FYNNEI. V was shortened by 6 bases and J by 5 bases, with 11 bases between the two germline ends. CDR3 in DNA: TGTGCCAGCAGGCAGGAGGGGCACGAGCAGTACTTC. It codes for CASRQEGHEQYF. Full variable domain (outside the CDR3, taken from reference TRBV2 and TRBJ2-7): EPEVTQTPSHQVTQMGQEVILRCVPISNHLYFYWYRQILGQKVEFLVSFYNNEISEKSEIFDDQFSVERPDGSNFTLKIRSTKLEDSAMYFCASRQEGHEQYFGPGTRLTVT.

This chain uses TRBV4-3 with TRBJ1-1, with unresolved D. Germline V gene sequence: CDR1 LGHNA, CDR2 YSLEER. The CDR3 has 15 residues. V gave up 0 bases and J gave up 4 bases, with 12 bases separating them. CDR3 protein: CASSQEVALPTEAFF. DNA for the CDR3: TGCGCCAGCAGCCAAGAGGTCGCGCTCCCCACTGAAGCTTTCTTT.

The J gene is TRBJ2-2, the V gene TRBV29-1; D is perhaps TRBD2 (5 bases). Germline-derived CDR1 and CDR2 are SQVTM and ANQGSEA. The CDR3 runs 15 residues. The CDR3 reads CSRAQLELNTGELFF. DNA of the CDR3: TGCAGTCGGGCCCAACTAGAACTGAACACCGGGGAGCTGTTTTTT.

CDR3 coding DNA: TGTGCCAGCAGCTTAGATATGGGGTTCTACAATGAGCAGTTCTTC. This translates into CASSLDMGFYNEQFF. V gene TRBV11-2 combines with J gene TRBJ2-1; no clear D gene. Trimming removed 0 bases at V and 3 bases at J, with 9 bases between. The germline gives CDR1 SGHAT, CDR2 FQNNGV. This CDR3 has 15 amino acids.

The V gene is TRBV6-5, the J gene TRBJ1-6, with no clear D. Germline V lookup: CDR1 MNHEY, CDR2 SVGAGI. The CDR3 is 15 residues long. V was cut by 5 bases and J by 7 bases, with 15 bases left in between. The CDR3 loop reads CASSLLGPVNSPLHF. The DNA for the CDR3 is TGTGCCAGCAGTCTTCTCGGACCGGTCAATTCACCCCTCCACTTT.

The V call is TRBV5-1, the J call TRBJ2-7; TRBD1 is a possible D gene (6 bases). V was cut by 4 bases and J by 6 bases, with 17 bases left in between. This CDR3 has 14 amino acids. Germline V gene sequence: CDR1 SGHRS, CDR2 YFSETQ. CDR3 sequence: CASSPDRLNGEQYF. The CDR3 bases are TGCGCCAGCAGCCCGGACAGACTGAACGGCGAGCAGTACTTC.

The chain carries TRBV4-3 and TRBJ1-5; 9 bases match TRBD1. CDR1 is LGHNA, CDR2 YSLEER, per germline. CDR3 length equals 21 residues. Unmatched junction bases numbered 22, after V lost 1 base and J lost 6 bases. The CDR3 loop is CASSQAITGQGPPVIGQPQHF. In DNA form, the CDR3 reads TGCGCCAGCAGCCAAGCTATCACGGGACAGGGACCTCCCGTGATCGGTCAGCCCCAGCATTTT.

The chain carries TRBV27 and TRBJ2-7; D may be TRBD2 (5 bases). The CDR3 runs 14 residues. The V gene lost 6 bases and the J gene lost 6 bases, with 18 bases spanning the gap. Germline V lookup: CDR1 MNHEY, CDR2 SMNVEV (reference sequence). CDR3 in DNA: TGTGCCAGCAGGGAGGTCCTTCTACGGGGCGAGCAGTACTTC. Translated: CASREVLLRGEQYF.